This entry features one TCR beta chain sequence. This specimen belongs to a study of blood T cell repertoires in COVID-19. Study-wide context: Some COVID-19 samples were acute and others convalescent; all came from the United States, Italy and Spain.

The repertoire was sequenced with immunoSEQ multiplex PCR; TCRdb's copy has only in-frame clones and lacks some. The table includes 220,000 or so clones, 86% detected once. The V segment lost 11 bases and the J segment 3 bases; nucleotides outside the gene matches: 7. The CDR3 is 13 residues long. Germline loops: CDR1 LNHNV, CDR2 YYDKDF (reference sequence). This receptor was obtained from a woman in her 50s with COVID-19, enrolled during active disease. The material sequenced was peripheral blood. The rearrangement uses TRBV15 and TRBJ2-1; 7 nucleotides align to TRBD2. The CDR3 DNA reads TGTGCCGCGCAGCGGGGTGACTACAATGAGCAGTTCTTC. It codes for CAAQRGDYNEQFF. The full variable domain, with the rest looked up from reference TRBV15 and TRBJ2-1, is DAMVIQNPRYQVTQFGKPVTLSCSQTLNHNVMYWYQQKSSQAPKLLFHYYDKDFNNEADTPDNFQSRRPNTSFCFLDIRSPGLGDTAMYLCAAQRGDYNEQFFGPGTRLTVL.